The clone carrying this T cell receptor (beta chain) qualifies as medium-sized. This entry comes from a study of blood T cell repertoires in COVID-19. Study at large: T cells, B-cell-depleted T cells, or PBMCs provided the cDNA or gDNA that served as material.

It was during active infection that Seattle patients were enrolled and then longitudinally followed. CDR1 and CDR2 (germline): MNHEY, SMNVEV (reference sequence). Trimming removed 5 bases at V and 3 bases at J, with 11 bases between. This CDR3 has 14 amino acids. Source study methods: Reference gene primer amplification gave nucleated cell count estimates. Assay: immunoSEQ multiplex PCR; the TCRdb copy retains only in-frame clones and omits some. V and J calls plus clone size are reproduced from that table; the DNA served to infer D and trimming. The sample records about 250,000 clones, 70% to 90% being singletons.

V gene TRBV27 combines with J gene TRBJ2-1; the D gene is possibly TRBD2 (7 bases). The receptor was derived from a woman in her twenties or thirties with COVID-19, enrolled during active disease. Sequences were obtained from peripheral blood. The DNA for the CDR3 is TGTGCCAGCAGTCGGGGGGCGGGCTACAATGAGCAGTTCTTC. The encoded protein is CASSRGAGYNEQFF.